These 27 T cell receptor beta chains were all obtained from the same sample, sequenced in a study of T cell responses to AZD1222 COVID-19 vaccine (dated by TCRdb to 2020 to 2022). Library construction relied on the immunoSEQ multiplex PCR assay. Imported from immuneACCESS, the table was reduced by TCRdb to in-frame sequences with V and J called. These copies leave out some clones; in studies compared against another copy, an unresolved V gene accounts for under half, and the cause of the remainder is not known. The sample table holds some 180,000 clones, of which 80% to 95% were seen once. 1.9% of the sample rests with the top ten. The sample's time point label, decoded: about 28 days (+/-7) after the second vaccine dose. The starting material was peripheral blood, obtained 28 days after the second AZD1222 dose. The receptors were sampled from an adult who received the AZD1222 COVID-19 vaccine.

The chain joins TRBV7-3 to TRBJ2-2, with a possible D match to TRBD2 (6 bases). Germline CDR1 reads SGHTA; CDR2 reads FQGTGA. Trimming took off 4 bases at V and 5 bases at J, with 14 bases between the two ends. This CDR3 region has 15 residues. Written as DNA, the CDR3 is TGTGCCAGCAGCTCCTACCTGGGGGGTACCGGGGAGCTGTTTTTT. It is translated as CASSSYLGGTGELFF. The full variable domain, with the rest looked up from reference TRBV7-3 and TRBJ2-2, is GAGVSQTPSNKVTEKGKYVELRCDPISGHTALYWYRQSLGQGPEFLIYFQGTGAADDSGLPNDRFFAVRPEGSVSTLKIQRTERGDSAVYLCASSSYLGGTGELFFGEGSRLTVL.

J is TRBJ2-4 and V is TRBV30; 8 nucleotides line up with TRBD1. CDR1 is GTSNPN and CDR2 is SVGIG in the germline V gene (reference sequence). The CDR3 length is 13 residues. V trimming: 4 bases; J trimming: 7 bases; junction bases outside the gene matches: 6. CDR3 loop: CAWTLSGGNIQYF. CDR3 DNA: TGTGCCTGGACTCTCTCAGGGGGCAACATTCAGTACTTC.

DNA for the CDR3: TGTGCCAGCAGCCCGGGACTAGCCAGTACAGATACGCAGTATTTT. Translated, it gives CASSPGLASTDTQYF. V and J are TRBV5-6 and TRBJ2-3; 9 nucleotides match TRBD2. This CDR3 has 15 residues. V dropped 4 bases and J dropped 3; count of bases not matched to a gene: 6. Germline CDR1 reads SGHDT; CDR2 reads YYEEEE.

The J gene is TRBJ2-7, the V gene TRBV9; 8 bases align to TRBD1. The CDR3 covers 16 residues. The V and J ends lost 4 bases and 2 bases, in that order; junction bases with no gene match: 11. Germline loops: CDR1 SGDLS, CDR2 YYNGEE. Written as DNA, the CDR3 is TGTGCCAGCAGCCCAACCCAGACAGGGGTGACCTACGAGCAGTACTTC. Protein sequence: CASSPTQTGVTYEQYF.

The rearrangement joins TRBV7-2 to TRBJ1-1, with D uncertain. The CDR3 runs to 13 residues. Trimming removed 0 bases at V and 8 bases at J, with 10 bases between. CDR1 and CDR2 (germline): SGHTA, FQGNSA. The CDR3 DNA reads as TGTGCCAGCAGCTTAGCGCTTGGTACCGAAGCTTTCTTT. As protein: CASSLALGTEAFF.

The genes are TRBV11-2 and TRBJ2-3; D perhaps matches TRBD2 (6 bases). The CDR3 runs 13 residues. Germline values: CDR1 SGHAT, CDR2 FQNNGV. Trimming stripped 1 base from V and 8 bases from J, with 10 bases between. The CDR3 is CASSLAGVATQYF. Written as DNA, the CDR3 is TGTGCCAGCAGCTTAGCGGGAGTAGCTACGCAGTATTTT.

This chain links TRBV10-3 with TRBJ2-2; D is possibly TRBD1 (7 bases). The CDR3 runs to 16 residues. V shed 8 bases and J shed 0 bases, with 16 bases lying between them. Germline values: CDR1 ENHRY, CDR2 SYGVKD. In nucleotides, the CDR3 is TGTGCCATCCGGAGTCAGGGGGGTTCGAACACCGGGGAGCTGTTTTTT. It specifies CAIRSQGGSNTGELFF.

The chain recombines TRBV6-6 with TRBJ2-7; D remains unclear. The CDR3 sequence is 12 residues long. Germline loops: CDR1 MNHNY, CDR2 SVGAGI (reference sequence). Trimming removed 4 bases from V and 0 bases from J, with 4 bases in between. The CDR3 sequence is CASSSPSYEQYF. CDR3 in DNA: TGTGCCAGCAGTTCTCCCTCCTACGAGCAGTACTTC.

J is TRBJ1-6 and V is TRBV18, with 8 nucleotides matching TRBD1. Germline V gene data show CDR1 as KGHSH and CDR2 as LQKENI. V lost 2 bases, J lost 10 bases, and 7 bases stayed unmatched. The CDR3 loop spans 15 amino acids. The CDR3 DNA reads as TGTGCCAGCTCACCAGGGACAGGTTTAGGCTCACCCCTCCACTTT. Its protein product is CASSPGTGLGSPLHF. The whole variable domain, remainder taken from reference TRBV18 and TRBJ1-6, is NAGVMQNPRHLVRRRGQEARLRCSPMKGHSHVYWYRQLPEEGLKFMVYLQKENIIDESGMPKERFSAEFPKEGPSILRIQQVVRGDSAAYFCASSPGTGLGSPLHFGNGTRLTVT.

The chain employs TRBV13 and TRBJ1-1, with 7 bases matching TRBD1. V shed 4 bases and J 7 bases; nucleotides not matched to a gene: 12. The CDR3 has 15 amino acids. Per germline, CDR1 PRHDT and CDR2 FYEKMQ (reference sequence). CDR3 nucleotides: TGTGCCAGCAGCTACACAGCCTCAGGGGGGGATGAAGCTTTCTTT. Residues: CASSYTASGGDEAFF.

This rearrangement joins TRBV19 to TRBJ1-4; D unresolved. The germline CDR1 and CDR2 sequences are LNHDA and SQIVND (reference sequence). The CDR3 sequence is 15 residues long. V shed 1 base and J shed 3 bases, with 9 bases lying between them. The chain's CDR3 is CASSIGGVSNEKLFF. CDR3 in DNA: TGTGCCAGTAGTATAGGTGGCGTTTCTAATGAAAAACTGTTTTTT. The whole variable domain, remainder taken from reference TRBV19 and TRBJ1-4, is DGGITQSPKYLFRKEGQNVTLSCEQNLNHDAMYWYRQDPGQGLRLIYYSQIVNDFQKGDIAEGYSVSREKKESFPLTVTSAQKNPTAFYLCASSIGGVSNEKLFFGSGTQLSVL.

This chain uses TRBV23-1 with TRBJ1-2, with 9 bases that match TRBD1. TRBV23-1 is annotated as an ORF whose role is uncertain. The CDR3 consists of 19 residues. V dropped 3 bases and J dropped 5; count of bases not matched to a gene: 19. The chain's CDR3 is CASSQSQGALRGASYGYTF. The CDR3 DNA sequence: TGCGCCAGCAGTCAGTCACAGGGGGCGTTGCGGGGAGCTAGTTATGGCTACACCTTC.

The chain uses TRBV27 and TRBJ1-1; TRBD1 agrees at 7 bases. This CDR3 comprises 14 residues. Germline V gene data show CDR1 as MNHEY and CDR2 as SMNVEV (reference sequence). The junction had 5 bases not matched to a gene; V was cut back by 2 bases and J by 5 bases. CDR3 amino acids: CASSLEGARTEAFF. DNA for the CDR3: TGTGCCAGCAGTTTAGAGGGGGCGCGTACTGAAGCTTTCTTT.

J is TRBJ2-6 and V is TRBV28; D is unclear. Trimming shortened V by 3 bases and J by 1 base, and 1 base separated the two germline ends. This CDR3 has 13 residues. Germline V gene sequence: CDR1 MDHEN, CDR2 SYDVKM. CDR3 amino acids: CASSFSGANVLTF. CDR3 DNA sequence: TGTGCCAGCAGTTTTTCTGGGGCCAACGTCCTGACTTTC.

The genes are TRBV30 and TRBJ1-6; 8 nucleotides line up with TRBD1. V lost 2 bases, J lost 10 bases, and 7 bases stayed unmatched. Germline V CDR1 and CDR2: GTSNPN, SVGIG (reference sequence). The CDR3 has 14 amino acids. The CDR3, as DNA: TGTGCCTGGAGTAGGACAGGGAGTAAATCACCCCTCCACTTT. Amino acids: CAWSRTGSKSPLHF. Combining the CDR3 with reference TRBV30 and TRBJ1-6 gives the whole variable domain SQTIHQWPATLVQPVGSPLSLECTVEGTSNPNLYWYRQAAGRGLQLLFYSVGIGQISSEVPQNLSASRPQDRQFILSSKKLLLSDSGFYLCAWSRTGSKSPLHFGNGTRLTVT.

CDR3 region: CASSQDVPTERGEKLFF. In DNA, the CDR3 is TGCGCCAGCAGCCAAGATGTCCCGACAGAACGGGGTGAAAAACTGTTTTTT. The V and J genes are TRBV4-3 and TRBJ1-4, with a tentative D call TRBD1 (5 bases). Trimming took off 0 bases at V and 7 bases at J, with 18 bases between the two ends. Germline V lookup: CDR1 LGHNA, CDR2 YSLEER. CDR3 size: 17 residues.

The V and J genes are TRBV7-3 and TRBJ2-3, with 9 bases lining up with TRBD2. The length of the CDR3 is 15 residues. Germline loops: CDR1 SGHTA, CDR2 FQGTGA. V dropped 5 bases and J dropped 0; count of bases not matched to a gene: 3. The DNA for the CDR3 is TGTGCCAGCAGCCGAAGCGGGGGGAGCACAGATACGCAGTATTTT. Translated, it gives CASSRSGGSTDTQYF. The full variable domain, in which reference TRBV7-3 and TRBJ2-3 provide the parts outside the CDR3, is GAGVSQTPSNKVTEKGKYVELRCDPISGHTALYWYRQSLGQGPEFLIYFQGTGAADDSGLPNDRFFAVRPEGSVSTLKIQRTERGDSAVYLCASSRSGGSTDTQYFGPGTRLTVL.

V is TRBV23-1 and J is TRBJ1-3; D gene unclear. TRBV23-1 is assigned to the ORF class and has an uncertain function. Trimming removed 6 bases from V and 4 bases from J, with 16 bases in between. CDR3 length: 15 amino acids. DNA for the CDR3: TGCGCCAGCAGCATCAACCGAAGAACAGGAAACACCATATATTTT. It translates to CASSINRRTGNTIYF.

In its sample, this clone was seen once. V gene TRBV7-2 combines with J gene TRBJ1-2, with 12 bases aligning to TRBD1. The V segment lost 5 bases and the J segment 5 bases; nucleotides outside the gene matches: 6. From germline, CDR1 is SGHTA and CDR2 FQGNSA. The CDR3 runs 15 residues. CDR3 protein: CASSPPGQGAYGYTF. CDR3 DNA sequence: TGTGCCAGCAGCCCACCGGGACAGGGGGCTTATGGCTACACCTTC. The variable domain in full, completed from reference TRBV7-2 and TRBJ1-2, reads GAGVSQSPSNKVTEKGKDVELRCDPISGHTALYWYRQSLGQGLEFLIYFQGNSAPDKSGLPSDRFSAERTGGSVSTLTIQRTQQEDSAVYLCASSPPGQGAYGYTFGSGTRLTVV.

The rearrangement links TRBV5-1 to TRBJ1-6; D is ambiguous. Germline CDR1 reads SGHRS; CDR2 reads YFSETQ. V was cut by 2 bases and J by 0 bases, with 9 bases left in between. This CDR3 comprises 16 residues. CDR3: CASSFDGSSYNSPLHF. The CDR3 region has the DNA TGCGCCAGCAGCTTCGACGGGAGCTCCTATAATTCACCCCTCCACTTT. The full variable domain, with the rest looked up from reference TRBV5-1 and TRBJ1-6, is KAGVTQTPRYLIKTRGQQVTLSCSPISGHRSVSWYQQTPGQGLQFLFEYFSETQRNKGNFPGRFSGRQFSNSRSEMNVSTLELGDSALYLCASSFDGSSYNSPLHFGNGTRLTVT.

The gene calls are TRBV6-5 and TRBJ2-5, with D unresolved. Germline V gene lookup returns CDR1 MNHEY and CDR2 SVGAGI. V lost 6 bases and J lost 4, with 15 bases in between. This CDR3 is 14 amino acids long. The CDR3 DNA is TGTGCCAGCAGCTCCCCCGCCCAACGAGAGACCCAGTACTTC. Translation gives CASSSPAQRETQYF.

V usage is TRBV3-1 (or the pseudogene TRBV3-2) and J usage is TRBJ1-4; 7 bases are a match to TRBD1. Per germline, CDR1 LGHDT and CDR2 YNNKEL (reference sequence). V gave up 4 bases and J gave up 4 bases; unmatched junction bases: 6. The CDR3 is made up of 15 amino acids. The CDR3 DNA reads TGTGCCAGCAGCCCGTCGGGACAGATTAATGAAAAACTGTTTTTT. It yields the protein CASSPSGQINEKLFF.

This chain joins TRBV5-6 and TRBJ1-2; no firm D call. Per germline, CDR1 SGHDT and CDR2 YYEEEE. This CDR3 is 13 amino acids long. V gave up 3 bases and J gave up 5 bases, with 11 bases separating them. DNA of the CDR3: TGTGCCAGCAGCTCGATCGGGTCATATGGCTACACCTTC. Its translation is CASSSIGSYGYTF.

CDR3 DNA: TGTGCCAGCAGTCGGGACAGTATACTTAACTATGGCTACACCTTC. Translated, it gives CASSRDSILNYGYTF. The chain has TRBV6-6 and TRBJ1-2, with 7 positions matching TRBD1. Trimming at V came to 5 bases and at J to 1 base, leaving 7 bases not matched to a gene. The germline CDR1 and CDR2 sequences are MNHNY and SVGAGI (reference sequence). This CDR3 has 15 residues.

The chain recombines TRBV19 with TRBJ2-7; D remains unclear. The CDR3 is 15 amino acids. Trimming took 0 bases from V and 0 from J, leaving 9 bases between them. Per the germline V gene, CDR1 is LNHDA and CDR2 is SQIVND (reference sequence). CDR3: CASSIDLKPSYEQYF. CDR3 DNA sequence: TGTGCCAGTAGTATAGATCTCAAGCCCTCCTACGAGCAGTACTTC.

This chain links TRBV4-1 with TRBJ1-6; perhaps TRBD1 as D (6 bases). V was shortened by 4 bases and J by 0 bases, with 13 bases between the two germline ends. The CDR3 covers 17 residues. Looked up from germline, CDR1 is MGHRA and CDR2 is YSYEKL. CDR3 amino acids: CASSPGGASSYNSPLHF. The CDR3 coding sequence is TGCGCCAGCAGCCCTGGGGGCGCTAGCTCCTATAATTCACCCCTCCACTTT.

DNA for the CDR3: TGTGCCTGGTCATCCGGGACCCACCTTACAGATACGCAGTATTTT. Protein sequence: CAWSSGTHLTDTQYF. The V gene is TRBV30, the J gene TRBJ2-3; tentatively, D is TRBD1 or TRBD2 (5 bases each). V shed 5 bases and J shed 3 bases, with 18 bases lying between them. CDR3 length: 15 amino acids. Germline V gene lookup returns CDR1 GTSNPN and CDR2 SVGIG (reference sequence).